This TCR beta chain was captured by sequencing in a study of blood T cell dynamics during melanoma immunotherapy. CDR3 size: 16 residues. Trimming at V came to 0 bases and at J to 9 bases, leaving 9 bases not matched to a gene. Per the germline V gene, CDR1 is SGHTA and CDR2 is FQGTGA. Study outcomes and limitations: Clones driving repertoire changes may be melanoma-specific or general immune activation.

Time point defined: week 3, after first cycle of checkpoint inhibitor. Samples come from before therapy and from week 3 after the first blockade cycle. Patients had no prior systemic cancer treatment, immunosuppressants or other active cancers. The method was immunoSEQ multiplex PCR; TCRdb's version includes in-frame clones alone and lacks a portion of them. Of 15,000 or so clones listed, about 94% were seen once; the top ten hold 0.21%. Notes on this clone: No antigen is known for it.

J is TRBJ2-1 and V is TRBV7-3; TRBD1 matches at 9 bases. The source of this sequence is a human donor with melanoma. Material: effector memory CD8+ T cells from blood, obtained from a patient treated with checkpoint blockade. The CDR3 DNA sequence: TGTGCCAGCAGCTTAACCCACAGGGGGCTGACTGGTGAGCAGTTCTTC. Its protein is CASSLTHRGLTGEQFF.